This T cell receptor beta chain was captured in a study of CD8 T cells in ankylosing spondylitis. Broader study findings: According to the report, clones linked to the disease were significantly enriched in matched synovial fluid samples taken from ankylosing spondylitis patients. Characteristic of ankylosing spondylitis blood, it appeared, was a TCR beta motif comprising several highly homologous variants.

Germline V lookup: CDR1 SEHNR, CDR2 FQNEAQ (reference sequence). Trimming cost V 2 bases and J 9 bases; bases outside gene matches: 8. The CDR3 length is 16 residues. As concerns this clonotype: Its cognate antigen is unknown.

Construction of TCR beta libraries was performed using quantitative 5'-RACE with molecular barcodes. From the 5' RACE reads, TCRdb called clonotypes with MiXCR, one entry per CDR3 protein. The sample lists about 800,000 distinct CDR3 sequences; approximately 12% were seen once. Sequenced material: blood, either unsorted or a sorted T cell fraction (not recorded which). The rearrangement uses TRBV7-9 and TRBJ2-1, with 12 bases identical to TRBD1. This sequence originates from a male donor with ankylosing spondylitis. In DNA, the CDR3 is TGTGCCAGCAGCTTACCCCCGGGACAGGGGGCAAGTGAGCAGTTCTTC. This codes for CASSLPPGQGASEQFF.